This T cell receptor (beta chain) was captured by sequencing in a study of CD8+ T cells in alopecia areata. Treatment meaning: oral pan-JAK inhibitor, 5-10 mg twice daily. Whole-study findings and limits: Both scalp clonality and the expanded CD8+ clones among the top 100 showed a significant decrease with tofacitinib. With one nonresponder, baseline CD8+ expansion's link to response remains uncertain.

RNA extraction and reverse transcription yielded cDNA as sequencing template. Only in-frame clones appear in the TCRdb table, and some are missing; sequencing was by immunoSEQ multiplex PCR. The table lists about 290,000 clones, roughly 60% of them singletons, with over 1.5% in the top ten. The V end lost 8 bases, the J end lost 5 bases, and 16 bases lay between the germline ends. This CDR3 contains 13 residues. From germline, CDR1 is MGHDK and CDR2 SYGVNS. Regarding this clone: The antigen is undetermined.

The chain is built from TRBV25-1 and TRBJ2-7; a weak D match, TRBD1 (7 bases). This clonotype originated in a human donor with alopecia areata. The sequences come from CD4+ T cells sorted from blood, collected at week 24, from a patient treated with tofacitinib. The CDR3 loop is CASRRQGGHEQYF. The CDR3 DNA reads TGTGCCAGCCGCAGGCAGGGGGGCCACGAGCAGTACTTC.